The following is a TCR beta chain sequence with its context. No antigen is known for it. The sample belongs to a study of cytomegalovirus exposure and HLA in healthy donors. Study-wide results and limits: Under in vitro conditions, a few CMV-associated chains were confirmed as specific for CMV antigens.

Among the approximately 130 subjects of the validation cohort, separate from the approximately 660-subject first cohort, were the donors. Germline lookup yields CDR1 KGHSH and CDR2 LQKENI. The CDR3 has 16 amino acids. Trimming cost V 5 bases and J 4 bases; bases outside gene matches: 5. The table came from immunoSEQ multiplex PCR; TCRdb's copy has only in-frame clones and leaves some out. The table lists over 200,000 clones, 85% to 90% of them singletons. Sequencing used PBMCs. The source is a woman aged 18-29 years in good health and CMV-seronegative. V usage is TRBV18 and J usage is TRBJ2-3, with 14 bases lining up with TRBD2. The CDR3 here is CASSSRLAGGADTQYF. The CDR3 DNA sequence: TGTGCCAGCTCATCCCGACTAGCGGGGGGGGCAGATACGCAGTATTTT. The full variable domain, its missing parts supplied by reference TRBV18 and TRBJ2-3, is NAGVMQNPRHLVRRRGQEARLRCSPMKGHSHVYWYRQLPEEGLKFMVYLQKENIIDESGMPKERFSAEFPKEGPSILRIQQVVRGDSAAYFCASSSRLAGGADTQYFGPGTRLTVL.